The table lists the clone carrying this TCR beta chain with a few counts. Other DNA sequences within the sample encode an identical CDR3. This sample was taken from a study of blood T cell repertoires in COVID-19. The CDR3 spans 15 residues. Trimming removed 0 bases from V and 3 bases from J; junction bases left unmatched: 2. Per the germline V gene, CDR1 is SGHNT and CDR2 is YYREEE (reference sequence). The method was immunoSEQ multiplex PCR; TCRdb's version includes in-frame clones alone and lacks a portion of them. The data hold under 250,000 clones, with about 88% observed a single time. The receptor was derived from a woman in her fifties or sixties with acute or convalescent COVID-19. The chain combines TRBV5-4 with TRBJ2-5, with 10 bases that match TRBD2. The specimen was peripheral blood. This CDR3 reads CASSLVLAGEETQYF. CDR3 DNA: TGTGCCAGCAGCTTGGTCCTAGCGGGAGAAGAGACCCAGTACTTC.